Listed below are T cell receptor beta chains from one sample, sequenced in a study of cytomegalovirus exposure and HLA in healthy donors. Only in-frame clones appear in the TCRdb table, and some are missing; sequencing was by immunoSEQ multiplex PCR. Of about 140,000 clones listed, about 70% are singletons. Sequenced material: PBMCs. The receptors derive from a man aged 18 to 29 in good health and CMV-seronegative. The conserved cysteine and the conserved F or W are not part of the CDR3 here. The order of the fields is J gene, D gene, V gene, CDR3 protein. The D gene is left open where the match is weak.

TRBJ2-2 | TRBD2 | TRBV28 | ASSQLAGDTGELF
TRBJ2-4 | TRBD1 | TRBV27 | ASRSGQGVAKNIQY
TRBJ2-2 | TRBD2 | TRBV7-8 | ASRGTGTRVSGELF
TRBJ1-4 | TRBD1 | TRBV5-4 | ASSAFKQGLDEKLF
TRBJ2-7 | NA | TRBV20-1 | SAMRATEQY
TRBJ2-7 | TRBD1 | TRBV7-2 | ASSSRQGIAYEQY
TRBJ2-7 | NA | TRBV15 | ATSRDSYEQY
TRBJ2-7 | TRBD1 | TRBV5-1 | ASSLGQGSYEQY
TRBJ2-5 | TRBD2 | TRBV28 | ASSLWTSGSSKETQY
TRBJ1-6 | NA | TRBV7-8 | ASSDFVANSPLH
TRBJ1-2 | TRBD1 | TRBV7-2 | ASSLLGGGLGYT
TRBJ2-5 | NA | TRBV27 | ASTPRDQETQY
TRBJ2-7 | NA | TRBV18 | ASSIEPLGEQY
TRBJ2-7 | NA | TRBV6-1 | ASSLLGPLGEQY
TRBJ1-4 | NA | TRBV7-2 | ASSLRGGGEKLF
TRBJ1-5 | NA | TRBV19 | ASSPRQYNQPQH
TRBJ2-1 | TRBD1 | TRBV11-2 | ASSYDRGSYNEQF
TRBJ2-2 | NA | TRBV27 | ASSLQGPAGELF
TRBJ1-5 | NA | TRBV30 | AWSPPVGQPQH
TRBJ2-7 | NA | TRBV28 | ASRTSGKYEQY